The 17 T cell receptor beta chains given below trace back to one sample, sequenced in a study of shared clonotypes between healthy human individuals. Sequencing was performed with immunoSEQ multiplex PCR; in TCRdb, only in-frame clones are kept and a portion is missing. In the table there are more than 2,000,000 clones, approximately 92% of which are singletons. Input material: naive CD4+ T cells sorted from blood. As to subset: CD45RA+ positively selected. These TCRs come from a man in his late teens or twenties in good health.

The CDR3: CASSATGTSTDTQYF. CDR3 in DNA: TGTGCCAGTAGTGCGACCGGGACTAGCACAGATACGCAGTATTTT. The chain recombines TRBV19 with TRBJ2-3; weak D call: TRBD2 (6 bases). CDR3 length: 15 residues. V was clipped by 5 bases and J by 0 bases, with 12 bases between them. CDR1 LNHDA and CDR2 SQIVND come from the germline V gene (reference sequence).

The chain joins TRBV6-5 to TRBJ1-4, with a weak D call TRBD1 (5 bases). The V gene lost 5 bases and the J gene lost 3 bases, with 13 bases spanning the gap. The V gene's germline CDR1 is MNHEY and CDR2 SVGAGI. The CDR3 is made up of 15 amino acids. The CDR3 nucleotides are TGTGCCAGCAGTCTCCGGGACGGTCCTAATGAAAAACTGTTTTTT. Translation: CASSLRDGPNEKLFF.

The chain recombines TRBV10-2 with TRBJ2-4; 11 bases fit TRBD2. Per the germline V gene, CDR1 is WSHSY and CDR2 is SAAADI. The J segment lost 8 bases and the V segment lost 0 bases, leaving 12 bases of the junction unmatched. CDR3 length equals 18 residues. The CDR3 DNA sequence: TGCGCCAGCAGTGAGTCGGGACTAGCGGTCAGCTTCGGGCACATTCAGTACTTC. Translated, it gives CASSESGLAVSFGHIQYF.

The chain recombines TRBV29-1 with TRBJ1-2; tentative D call: TRBD1 (6 bases). The length of the CDR3 is 16 residues. Trimming removed 4 bases at V and 8 bases at J, with 26 bases between. In germline, CDR1 is SQVTM, CDR2 ANQGSEA. The CDR3 region is CSVGGGGVPLIRGYTF. The DNA for the CDR3 is TGCAGCGTTGGGGGAGGGGGAGTTCCCCTAATAAGGGGCTACACCTTC.

The rearrangement joins TRBV18 to TRBJ2-4; unclear D gene. V was clipped by 4 bases and J by 6 bases, with 10 bases between them. CDR1 and CDR2 (germline): KGHSH, LQKENI. The CDR3 runs to 13 residues. The CDR3: CASSRADPNIQYF. Here the CDR3 DNA reads TGTGCCAGCTCACGTGCGGACCCAAACATTCAGTACTTC.

The rearrangement uses TRBV28 and TRBJ1-2; TRBD1 matches 8 bases. The germline CDR1 and CDR2 sequences are MDHEN and SYDVKM. Unmatched junction bases numbered 11, after V lost 5 bases and J lost 0 bases. This CDR3 is 17 amino acids long. The CDR3 loop reads CASSVSQGAGPNYGYTF. The CDR3 DNA is TGTGCCAGCAGTGTATCCCAGGGGGCAGGGCCTAACTATGGCTACACCTTC.

The CDR3 sequence: CASSLTSGRTDTQYF. CDR3 in DNA: TGTGCCAGCAGCTTAACTAGCGGGAGAACAGATACGCAGTATTTT. J is TRBJ2-3 and V is TRBV13; 11 positions match TRBD2. CDR3 length: 15 residues. The germline V gene encodes CDR1 PRHDT and CDR2 FYEKMQ (reference sequence). V was pared by 2 bases and J by 3 bases, with 1 base of the junction left unmatched.

The chain links TRBV18 to TRBJ1-1, with D possibly being TRBD1 (5 bases). From germline, CDR1 is KGHSH and CDR2 LQKENI. V shed 6 bases and J shed 3 bases, with 20 bases lying between them. The CDR3 extends over 16 amino acids. CDR3 nucleotide sequence: TGTGCCAGCTCTCCCCCCCTGGGGGGAGGGGACACTGAAGCTTTCTTT. It encodes CASSPPLGGGDTEAFF.

The rearrangement links TRBV9 to TRBJ2-7; TRBD2 aligns across 8 bases. Losses at the gene ends were 3 bases for V and 1 base for J; bases not matched to a gene: 6. The CDR3 consists of 15 residues. The germline gives CDR1 SGDLS, CDR2 YYNGEE. The CDR3 reads CASSGTGGFSYEQYF. CDR3 in DNA: TGTGCCAGCAGCGGCACGGGGGGGTTTTCCTACGAGCAGTACTTC.

The rearrangement uses TRBV5-6 and TRBJ2-1; 11 bases match TRBD2. Germline V gives CDR1 SGHDT, CDR2 YYEEEE. With 4 bases clipped from V and 5 bases from J, the junction kept 8 bases outside the gene matches. The CDR3 is 16 amino acids. The CDR3 loop reads CASSRWGLAAHNEQFF. The CDR3 nucleotides are TGTGCCAGCAGCCGATGGGGACTAGCGGCCCACAATGAGCAGTTCTTC. The whole variable domain, remainder taken from reference TRBV5-6 and TRBJ2-1, is DAGVTQSPTHLIKTRGQQVTLRCSPKSGHDTVSWYQQALGQGPQFIFQYYEEEERQRGNFPDRFSGHQFPNYSSELNVNALLLGDSALYLCASSRWGLAAHNEQFFGPGTRLTVL.

This clone was recorded a few times. The rearrangement joins TRBV5-1 to TRBJ2-7, with a possible D match to TRBD1 (6 bases). V lost 4 bases and J 3 bases, leaving 8 bases between the germline ends. Germline V gene lookup returns CDR1 SGHRS and CDR2 YFSETQ. The CDR3 sequence is 12 residues long. The CDR3 sequence is CASSQQGYEQYF. The DNA for the CDR3 is TGCGCCAGCAGCCAACAGGGCTACGAGCAGTACTTC.

The rearrangement links TRBV7-2 to TRBJ2-4, with D perhaps matching TRBD1 (6 bases). The CDR3 has 16 residues. Trimming pared 0 bases from V and 1 base from J, leaving 10 bases between. Germline V gene sequence: CDR1 SGHTA, CDR2 FQGNSA. The CDR3 nucleotides are TGTGCCAGCAGCTTAGCGACCCAGGGGGCCAAAAACATTCAGTACTTC. It codes for CASSLATQGAKNIQYF.

The chain carries TRBV5-6 and TRBJ2-5, with D hard to call. Trimming pared 5 bases from V and 4 bases from J, leaving 9 bases between. The CDR3 extends over 12 amino acids. In germline, CDR1 is SGHDT, CDR2 YYEEEE. The DNA of the CDR3 is TGTGCCAGCAGAGGAGTTGGAGAGACCCAGTACTTC. Translation: CASRGVGETQYF. Full variable domain (outside the CDR3, taken from reference TRBV5-6 and TRBJ2-5): DAGVTQSPTHLIKTRGQQVTLRCSPKSGHDTVSWYQQALGQGPQFIFQYYEEEERQRGNFPDRFSGHQFPNYSSELNVNALLLGDSALYLCASRGVGETQYFGPGTRLLVL.

The chain links TRBV15 to TRBJ1-4, with D maybe TRBD1 (5 bases). The V end lost 0 bases, the J end lost 1 base, and 9 bases lay between the germline ends. This CDR3 region has 16 residues. Germline V CDR1 and CDR2: LNHNV, YYDKDF (reference sequence). CDR3 amino acids: CATSRDLRGTNEKLFF. CDR3 nucleotide sequence: TGTGCCACCAGCAGAGATCTTAGGGGAACTAATGAAAAACTGTTTTTT.

The chain combines TRBV5-4 with TRBJ2-7, with a tentative D call TRBD1 (6 bases). With 0 bases removed from V and 4 bases from J, the gap between germline ends came to 14 bases. This CDR3 is 15 amino acids long. CDR1 and CDR2 from the germline V gene are SGHNT and YYREEE (reference sequence). This CDR3 is CASSLGPTGGYEQYF. CDR3 sequence (DNA): TGTGCCAGCAGCTTGGGGCCGACAGGTGGGTACGAGCAGTACTTC.

This chain joins TRBV30 and TRBJ2-3; 7 nucleotides match TRBD1. Unmatched junction bases numbered 5, after V lost 0 bases and J lost 2 bases. This CDR3 contains 15 residues. Germline CDR1 and CDR2: GTSNPN and SVGIG (reference sequence). CDR3 in amino acids: CAWSVRGQLTDTQYF. The CDR3 DNA reads TGTGCCTGGAGTGTAAGGGGACAGCTCACAGATACGCAGTATTTT.

The gene calls are TRBV2 and TRBJ1-2; D gene ambiguous. V lost 2 bases and J 4 bases, leaving 14 bases between the germline ends. Germline V lookup: CDR1 SNHLY, CDR2 FYNNEI. The CDR3 is 15 amino acids. This CDR3 reads CASSETTGRRYGYTF. In DNA form, the CDR3 reads TGTGCCAGCAGTGAAACAACGGGCAGACGCTATGGCTACACCTTC.